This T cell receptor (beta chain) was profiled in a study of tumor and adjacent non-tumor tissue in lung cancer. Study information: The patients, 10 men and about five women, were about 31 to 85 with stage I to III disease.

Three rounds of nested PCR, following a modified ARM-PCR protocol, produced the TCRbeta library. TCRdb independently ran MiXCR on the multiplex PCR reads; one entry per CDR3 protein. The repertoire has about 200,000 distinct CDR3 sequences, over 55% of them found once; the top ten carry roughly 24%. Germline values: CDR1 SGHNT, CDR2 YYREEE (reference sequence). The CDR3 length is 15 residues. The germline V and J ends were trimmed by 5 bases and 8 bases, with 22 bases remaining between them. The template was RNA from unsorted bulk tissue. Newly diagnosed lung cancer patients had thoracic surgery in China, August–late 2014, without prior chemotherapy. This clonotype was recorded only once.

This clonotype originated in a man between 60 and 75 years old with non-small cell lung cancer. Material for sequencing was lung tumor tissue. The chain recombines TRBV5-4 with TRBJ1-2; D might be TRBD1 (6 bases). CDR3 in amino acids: CASSLPRTEFRGYTF. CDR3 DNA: TGTGCCAGCAGTTTGCCCCGGACAGAGTTTCGGGGCTACACCTTC.